Below are 18 T cell receptor beta chains sequenced from a single sample in a study of regulatory T cells in long-lasting Graves disease. The sample's time point: newly diagnosed GD, antithyroid drugs for less than 3 months. Making the TCR library involved RNA that had been extracted from PBMCs. Sequencing libraries for TCR beta were prepared with iRepertoire HTBI primers and Arm-PCR of CDR3 regions. MiXCR, applied by TCRdb to the multiplex PCR reads, yields one record per CDR3 protein. The top ten hold 20% of the sample, which has under 450,000 distinct CDR3 sequences, roughly 17% seen once. The sample also formed part of further work on T cells in Graves' hyperthyroidism and ophthalmopathy.

Sequencing used peripheral blood mononuclear cells (PBMCs), obtained at new diagnosis, from a patient treated with antithyroid drugs. Receptors were obtained from a woman aged 18-29 years with Graves disease.

This clonotype was seen at least ten times. J is TRBJ1-5 and V is TRBV18; D may be TRBD1 (6 bases). Trimming took 5 bases from V and 4 from J, leaving 12 bases between them. The CDR3 is made up of 14 amino acids. The V gene's germline CDR1 is KGHSH and CDR2 LQKENI. The CDR3 reads CASSADRWNQPQHF. The CDR3 bases are TGTGCCAGCTCAGCTGACAGGTGGAATCAGCCCCAGCATTTT.

This clonotype was detected ten times or more. The rearrangement uses TRBV7-9 and TRBJ2-7; tentatively, D is TRBD2 (5 bases). Germline V lookup: CDR1 SEHNR, CDR2 FQNEAQ (reference sequence). This CDR3 is built from 14 residues. Trimming removed 1 base from V and 4 bases from J, with 11 bases in between. CDR3 in DNA: TGTGCCAGCAGCTTAGATCGGGAACAATACGAGCAGTACTTC. It specifies CASSLDREQYEQYF.

This clonotype was observed at least ten times. The genes are TRBV18 and TRBJ1-5, with D possibly being TRBD1 (5 bases). Between the trimmed V and J ends, which lost 2 bases and 6 bases, there was a span of 8 bases. Germline V gene sequence: CDR1 KGHSH, CDR2 LQKENI. This CDR3 comprises 13 residues. As DNA, the CDR3 is TGTGCCAGCTCACCAGGGGACCCTCAGCCCCAGCATTTT. Translating it yields CASSPGDPQPQHF. The full variable domain, in which reference TRBV18 and TRBJ1-5 provide the parts outside the CDR3, is NAGVMQNPRHLVRRRGQEARLRCSPMKGHSHVYWYRQLPEEGLKFMVYLQKENIIDESGMPKERFSAEFPKEGPSILRIQQVVRGDSAAYFCASSPGDPQPQHFGDGTRLSIL.

This clonotype was seen at least ten times. The chain combines TRBV24-1 with TRBJ2-3, with 9 bases lining up with TRBD2. Germline CDR1 and CDR2: KGHDR and SFDVKD. The CDR3 is 16 amino acids. Trimming at V came to 4 bases and at J to 3 bases, leaving 7 bases not matched to a gene. The CDR3: CATSDPSGTGTDTQYF. Here the CDR3 DNA reads TGTGCCACCAGTGACCCTAGCGGGACTGGTACAGATACGCAGTATTTT.

Turning to this clonotype: Just one base apart from a much larger clone, this may be a read error. V usage is TRBV9 and J usage is TRBJ2-1, with 10 nucleotides matching TRBD2. The CDR3 sequence is 16 residues long. The ends lost 1 base at V and 6 bases at J; junction bases unmatched: 7. Germline CDR1 reads SGDLS; CDR2 reads YYNGEE. The CDR3 loop reads CASSVWASGGSNEQFF. The CDR3 nucleotides read TGTGCCAGCAGCGTATGGGCTAGCGGGGGAAGCAATGAGCAGTTCTTC. The whole variable domain, remainder taken from reference TRBV9 and TRBJ2-1, is DSGVTQTPKHLITATGQRVTLRCSPRSGDLSVYWYQQSLDQGLQFLIQYYNGEERAKGNILERFSAQQFPDLHSELNLSSLELGDSALYFCASSVWASGGSNEQFFGPGTRLTVL.

This clonotype was recorded a few times. This rearrangement joins TRBV10-3 to TRBJ1-2; 9 positions match TRBD1. Germline lookup yields CDR1 ENHRY and CDR2 SYGVKD. This CDR3 has 13 amino acids. The trim removed 6 bases at V and 7 bases at J, leaving 6 bases unmatched. Here the CDR3 reads CAISEPGQGGYTF. Here the CDR3 DNA reads TGTGCCATCAGCGAGCCGGGACAGGGTGGCTACACCTTC.

Remarks on this clonotype: A much larger clone differs by one base, so this may be a read error. This chain links TRBV5-6 with TRBJ1-5; D call uncertain. Between the trimmed V and J ends, which lost 4 bases and 0 bases, there was a span of 5 bases. The CDR3 sequence is 13 residues long. Germline assignment: CDR1 SGHDT and CDR2 YYEEEE. Written as DNA, the CDR3 is TGTGCCAGCAGCCCGTATAGCAATCAGCCCCAGCATTTT. Its protein product is CASSPYSNQPQHF.

With regard to this clonotype: A much larger clone is a single base away; this may be a read error. Because the CDR3 is missing its conserved closing phenylalanine or tryptophan, this is likely a read error. This rearrangement joins TRBV12-3 or TRBV12-4 to TRBJ1-2; D might be TRBD1 (5 bases). V lost 4 bases and J 5 bases, leaving 14 bases between the germline ends. The CDR3 runs 14 residues. The CDR3 spells CASSSTAGKYGYTL. CDR3 in DNA: TGTGCCAGCAGTTCCACCGCAGGGAAGTATGGCTACACCCTC.

This clonotype was observed many times. The chain is built from TRBV28 and TRBJ1-6; 8 positions match TRBD1. After removal of 4 bases from V and 7 bases from J, the junction contained 3 bases not matched to a gene. There are 14 residues in the CDR3. The germline V gene has CDR1 MDHEN and CDR2 SYDVKM. CDR3 coding DNA: TGTGCCAGCAGTTGGACAGGGTGGAATTCACCCCTCCACTTT. It yields the protein CASSWTGWNSPLHF.

This clonotype was found many times. V is TRBV18 and J is TRBJ1-1; D might be TRBD1 (5 bases). Germline CDR1 and CDR2: KGHSH and LQKENI. The CDR3 is made up of 12 amino acids. The V end was cut by 0 bases, the J end by 8 bases, with 7 bases between. Here the CDR3 DNA reads TGTGCCAGCTCACCACCGGGGCAGGAAGCTTTCTTT. Its protein product is CASSPPGQEAFF.

This clonotype has at least ten counts. The chain employs TRBV20-1 and TRBJ2-1; no firm D call. V lost 5 bases and J 6 bases, leaving 20 bases between the germline ends. The germline CDR1 and CDR2 sequences are DFQATT and SNEGSKA (reference sequence). This CDR3 spans 15 amino acids. The CDR3 spells CSALSGRTTLNEQFF. The CDR3 DNA follows: TGCAGTGCTCTCTCGGGCAGGACGACTCTCAATGAGCAGTTCTTC.

This clonotype was seen repeatedly, ten times or more. The chain couples TRBV11-1 to TRBJ2-3, with D unresolved. Deletions cut 1 base from V and 0 bases from J, with 8 bases between. This CDR3 comprises 15 residues. The V gene's germline CDR1 is SGHAT and CDR2 FQDESV (reference sequence). The CDR3 protein is CASSLEERSTDTQYF. The CDR3 nucleotides read TGTGCCAGCAGCTTAGAGGAAAGAAGCACAGATACGCAGTATTTT.

This clonotype was observed a few times. This chain joins TRBV18 and TRBJ1-6, with unresolved D. Trimming shortened V by 2 bases and J by 3 bases, and 11 bases separated the two germline ends. The CDR3 totals 16 residues. Germline-derived CDR1 and CDR2 are KGHSH and LQKENI. CDR3 nucleotide sequence: TGTGCCAGCTCACCAGCGTCAGGCCGCTATAATTCACCCCTCCACTTT. Amino acid sequence: CASSPASGRYNSPLHF.

This clonotype turned up a few times. The chain joins TRBV9 to TRBJ2-3; 7 nucleotides agree with TRBD2. Germline CDR1 SGDLS, CDR2 YYNGEE. The CDR3 covers 16 residues. With 3 bases clipped from V and 3 bases from J, the junction kept 10 bases outside the gene matches. For the CDR3, the DNA is TGTGCCAGCAGCGCATATCCGGGTAGCGGGACAGATACGCAGTATTTT. It yields the protein CASSAYPGSGTDTQYF.

This clonotype was counted a few times. The rearrangement links TRBV6-1 to TRBJ2-6; 7 nucleotides line up with TRBD1. The length of the CDR3 is 16 residues. Germline CDR1 is MNHNS and CDR2 is SASEGT. The V and J ends lost 6 bases and 0 bases, in that order; junction bases with no gene match: 5. CDR3 coding DNA: TGTGCCAGCAGCCGACAGGGTAACTCTGGGGCCAACGTCCTGACTTTC. This translates into CASSRQGNSGANVLTF.

The table lists this clonotype with many counts. The rearrangement uses TRBV7-8 and TRBJ2-1, with 9 positions matching TRBD2. The CDR3 is 17 residues long. V trimming: 7 bases; J trimming: 3 bases; junction bases outside the gene matches: 13. The germline gives CDR1 SGHVS, CDR2 FQNEAQ. The chain's CDR3 is CASTAGGGGRYYNEQFF. The CDR3 nucleotides read TGTGCCAGCACCGCGGGGGGGGGCGGGAGGTACTACAATGAGCAGTTCTTC.

This clonotype has ten or more counts. This rearrangement joins TRBV2 to TRBJ2-1; perhaps D is TRBD1 or TRBD2 (6 bases each). Trimming cost V 6 bases and J 8 bases, with 20 bases left between them. CDR1 is SNHLY and CDR2 is FYNNEI in the germline V gene. The CDR3 loop spans 15 amino acids. The chain's CDR3 is CASSILGGGEDEQFF. The CDR3 nucleotides read TGTGCCAGCAGCATTCTGGGGGGCGGGGAGGATGAGCAGTTCTTC.

This clonotype was recorded a few times. With a much larger clone just one base away, this may be a read error. V is TRBV20-1 and J is TRBJ2-1; 8 positions agree with TRBD2. CDR1 is DFQATT and CDR2 is SNEGSKA in the germline V gene (reference sequence). The CDR3 consists of 13 residues. The ends lost 6 bases at V and 7 bases at J; junction bases unmatched: 8. In DNA, the CDR3 is TGCAGTGCCGACGGGAGGGCCGAGAATGAGCAGTTCTTC. This gives the protein CSADGRAENEQFF.